A single sample gave rise to the 23 T cell receptor beta chains below, sequenced in a study of CD8+ T cells in alopecia areata. Extracted from the samples, RNA was reverse transcribed into cDNA to serve as the sequencing template. The protocol was immunoSEQ multiplex PCR, while the TCRdb copy is restricted to in-frame clones and leaves out a portion. The table records 150,000 to 200,000 clones, 59% of them present only once. This specimen was CD4+ T cells sorted from blood, taken at week 0. The receptors here all came from a human donor with alopecia areata.

The CDR3 DNA reads as TGTGCCCACAGTGACCGTTTTGACACTGAAGCTTTCTTT. Protein product: CAHSDRFDTEAFF. The V call is TRBV25-1, the J call TRBJ1-1; D call uncertain. From germline, CDR1 is MGHDK and CDR2 SYGVNS. The CDR3 consists of 13 residues. Trimming shortened V by 11 bases and J by 3 bases, and 16 bases separated the two germline ends.

CDR3 in amino acids: CASSPTGGDEQYF. The CDR3, as DNA: TGTGCCAGCTCACCGACAGGGGGCGACGAGCAGTACTTC. The rearrangement uses TRBV18 and TRBJ2-7; 10 bases are shared with TRBD1. Trimming at V came to 3 bases and at J to 5 bases, leaving 1 base not matched to a gene. The CDR3 sequence is 13 residues long. Germline CDR1 KGHSH, CDR2 LQKENI.

This clone occurred a few times. The chain joins TRBV27 to TRBJ2-3; tentatively, D is TRBD1 (6 bases). Trimming removed 6 bases at V and 0 bases at J, with 13 bases between. Germline CDR1 and CDR2: MNHEY and SMNVEV (reference sequence). This CDR3 contains 15 residues. The CDR3 loop reads CASSRRGQSTDTQYF. The CDR3, as DNA: TGTGCCAGCAGCCGCAGAGGACAGAGCACAGATACGCAGTATTTT.

The chain employs TRBV11-3 and TRBJ2-7; D remains unclear. V was clipped by 1 base and J by 2 bases, with 6 bases between them. Germline V gene lookup returns CDR1 SGHNT and CDR2 YENEEA. The CDR3 contains 13 residues. The CDR3 DNA is TGTGCCAGCAGCTTAGGAAGTACCTACGAGCAGTACTTC. Encoded protein: CASSLGSTYEQYF.

V gene TRBV11-2 combines with J gene TRBJ2-5, with TRBD2 matching 9 bases. V lost 6 bases, J lost 5 bases, and 13 bases stayed unmatched. The V gene's germline CDR1 is SGHAT and CDR2 FQNNGV. The length of the CDR3 is 16 residues. CDR3 nucleotides: TGTGCCAGCAGGCCGGGACTAGCAACGTCGGTTGAGACCCAGTACTTC. This gives the protein CASRPGLATSVETQYF.

This rearrangement joins TRBV7-9 to TRBJ2-7; D not certain. Trimming cost V 3 bases and J 0 bases, with 6 bases left between them. The CDR3 contains 13 residues. Germline CDR1 is SEHNR and CDR2 is FQNEAQ (reference sequence). The CDR3 is CASSFFTSYEQYF. The CDR3 DNA reads as TGTGCCAGCAGCTTTTTTACCTCCTACGAGCAGTACTTC.

The V and J genes are TRBV2 and TRBJ2-3; maybe TRBD1 (6 bases). In germline, CDR1 is SNHLY, CDR2 FYNNEI. V was pared by 7 bases and J by 3 bases, with 14 bases between. This CDR3 comprises 14 residues. CDR3 nucleotides: TGTGCCAGCAATACAGGGTTTAGGACAGATACGCAGTATTTT. It yields the protein CASNTGFRTDTQYF.

A remark on this clone: The sample contains more than one DNA sequence encoding this CDR3. The chain carries TRBV29-1 and TRBJ1-1; D uncertain. This CDR3 is 13 amino acids long. Trimming stripped 1 base from V and 2 bases from J, with 8 bases between. CDR1 is SQVTM, CDR2 ANQGSEA, per germline. This CDR3 is CSVEVQVNTEAFF. The CDR3 DNA is TGCAGCGTTGAAGTGCAGGTAAACACTGAAGCTTTCTTT.

This chain joins TRBV30 and TRBJ1-2; D is undetermined. Per the germline V gene, CDR1 is GTSNPN and CDR2 is SVGIG (reference sequence). The CDR3 consists of 13 residues. Trimming removed 8 bases from V and 7 bases from J, with 20 bases in between. CDR3 residues: CAQKGETGSGYTF. CDR3 nucleotides: TGTGCCCAAAAAGGAGAGACGGGTTCTGGCTACACCTTC.

This rearrangement joins TRBV29-1 to TRBJ1-1, with a weak D call TRBD1 (5 bases). The V gene lost 4 bases and the J gene lost 9 bases, with 15 bases spanning the gap. CDR1 SQVTM and CDR2 ANQGSEA come from the germline V gene. CDR3 length: 12 amino acids. CDR3 bases: TGCAGCGTTGCCGGACAATTCACGAAAGCTTTCTTT. This sequence encodes CSVAGQFTKAFF.

The V and J genes are TRBV4-1 and TRBJ2-7; no definite D call. V lost 0 bases and J 3 bases, leaving 3 bases between the germline ends. The CDR3 sequence is 12 residues long. Germline assignment: CDR1 MGHRA and CDR2 YSYEKL. The CDR3 nucleotides read TGCGCCAGCAGCCAAGAGGGCTACGAGCAGTACTTC. Translation gives CASSQEGYEQYF.

The rearrangement uses TRBV5-1 and TRBJ1-6, with 8 bases identical to TRBD1. The CDR3 length is 16 residues. V was pared by 2 bases and J by 6 bases, with 7 bases of the junction left unmatched. Germline CDR1 is SGHRS and CDR2 is YFSETQ. The CDR3 nucleotides read TGCGCCAGCAGCTTCGATACGACAGGGGTTAATTCACCCCTCCACTTT. Protein sequence: CASSFDTTGVNSPLHF. Complete variable domain (other parts from reference TRBV5-1 and TRBJ1-6): KAGVTQTPRYLIKTRGQQVTLSCSPISGHRSVSWYQQTPGQGLQFLFEYFSETQRNKGNFPGRFSGRQFSNSRSEMNVSTLELGDSALYLCASSFDTTGVNSPLHFGNGTRLTVT.

The V and J genes are TRBV4-1 and TRBJ2-7, with 7 bases matching TRBD1. Germline V gene sequence: CDR1 MGHRA, CDR2 YSYEKL. This CDR3 has 16 amino acids. V gave up 2 bases and J gave up 11 bases; unmatched junction bases: 18. CDR3 amino acids: CASSQSPTGQPGDKYF. The CDR3 DNA is TGCGCCAGCAGCCAAAGTCCGACAGGGCAACCTGGGGATAAGTACTTC.

This chain connects TRBV7-2 to TRBJ2-3; D unclear. V lost 0 bases and J 8 bases, leaving 9 bases between the germline ends. Per the germline V gene, CDR1 is SGHTA and CDR2 is FQGNSA. This CDR3 spans 13 amino acids. The CDR3 loop reads CASSLAIRGTQYF. Written as DNA, the CDR3 is TGTGCCAGCAGCTTAGCTATCCGCGGTACGCAGTATTTT.

The chain combines TRBV30 with TRBJ2-1, with D uncertain. The germline V gene has CDR1 GTSNPN and CDR2 SVGIG (reference sequence). The V and J ends lost 7 bases and 1 base respectively, with 8 bases between them. The CDR3 consists of 12 residues. CDR3 loop: CASTWSYNEQFF. The CDR3 nucleotides read TGTGCCTCCACTTGGTCCTACAATGAGCAGTTCTTC. Supplemented by reference TRBV30 and TRBJ2-1, the full variable domain reads SQTIHQWPATLVQPVGSPLSLECTVEGTSNPNLYWYRQAAGRGLQLLFYSVGIGQISSEVPQNLSASRPQDRQFILSSKKLLLSDSGFYLCASTWSYNEQFFGPGTRLTVL.

This clone was observed a handful of times. The rearrangement links TRBV7-9 to TRBJ2-2; D gene unclear. Trimming removed 8 bases from V and 0 bases from J, with 16 bases in between. Germline V gives CDR1 SEHNR, CDR2 FQNEAQ (reference sequence). This CDR3 contains 16 residues. CDR3 region: CASFLGTHSNTGELFF. The CDR3 nucleotides read TGTGCCAGCTTCCTTGGCACACATTCGAACACCGGGGAGCTGTTTTTT.

This chain joins TRBV6-5 and TRBJ1-2; D perhaps matches TRBD1 (6 bases). Trimming removed 2 bases from V and 4 bases from J, with 11 bases in between. The length of the CDR3 is 14 residues. Germline V gene lookup returns CDR1 MNHEY and CDR2 SVGAGI. The CDR3 nucleotides read TGTGCCAGCAGTTACGGACTAGGGGGCTATGGCTACACCTTC. It is translated as CASSYGLGGYGYTF.

This clone showed up just a few times. V usage is TRBV6-1 and J usage is TRBJ2-3; D is unresolved. With 6 bases removed from V and 6 bases from J, the gap between germline ends came to 16 bases. The CDR3 consists of 14 residues. Per the germline V gene, CDR1 is MNHNS and CDR2 is SASEGT. CDR3 region: CASRMDGLTDTQYF. In nucleotides, the CDR3 is TGTGCCAGCAGGATGGACGGGCTCACGGATACGCAGTATTTT.

This chain uses TRBV7-2 with TRBJ2-5; TRBD1 matches at 8 bases. CDR3 length equals 14 residues. V dropped 5 bases and J dropped 4; count of bases not matched to a gene: 6. CDR1 and CDR2 (germline): SGHTA, FQGNSA. CDR3 in amino acids: CASSLRTGRETQYF. The CDR3 DNA is TGTGCCAGCAGCCTGCGGACAGGGCGAGAGACCCAGTACTTC.

The chain links TRBV7-2 to TRBJ2-5, with D uncertain. CDR3 size: 13 residues. The germline V gene encodes CDR1 SGHTA and CDR2 FQGNSA. V lost 1 base, J lost 9 bases, and 12 bases lay in between. The CDR3 here is CASSLVALRAQYF. As DNA, the CDR3 is TGTGCCAGCAGCTTAGTTGCACTTCGGGCCCAGTACTTC. Full variable domain (outside the CDR3, taken from reference TRBV7-2 and TRBJ2-5): GAGVSQSPSNKVTEKGKDVELRCDPISGHTALYWYRQSLGQGLEFLIYFQGNSAPDKSGLPSDRFSAERTGGSVSTLTIQRTQQEDSAVYLCASSLVALRAQYFGPGTRLLVL.

V gene TRBV7-9 combines with J gene TRBJ1-2, with 7 bases aligning to TRBD1. Germline CDR1 is SEHNR and CDR2 is FQNEAQ (reference sequence). The length of the CDR3 is 16 residues. Trimming cost V 5 bases and J 1 base; bases outside gene matches: 10. The CDR3 spells CASSPLKGAVNYGYTF. CDR3 coding DNA: TGTGCCAGCAGCCCCCTCAAGGGGGCGGTTAACTATGGCTACACCTTC.

This clone was seen a few times. The rearrangement links TRBV2 to TRBJ2-1, with D perhaps being TRBD1 or TRBD2 (5 bases each). This CDR3 region has 13 residues. Deletions cut 4 bases from V and 9 bases from J, with 13 bases between. CDR1 and CDR2 (germline): SNHLY, FYNNEI. The CDR3 sequence: CASSVREGTEQFF. The DNA for the CDR3 is TGTGCCAGCAGTGTAAGAGAGGGGACTGAGCAGTTCTTC.

V and J are TRBV9 and TRBJ2-2, with a possible D match to TRBD1 (6 bases). The V gene lost 2 bases and the J gene lost 3 bases, with 8 bases spanning the gap. There are 14 residues in the CDR3. Germline V gene data show CDR1 as SGDLS and CDR2 as YYNGEE. CDR3 bases: TGTGCCAGCAGCGTTCAGGGGTACACCGGGGAGCTGTTTTTT. This codes for CASSVQGYTGELFF.